This T cell receptor (beta chain) stems from a study of blood T cells in healthy people across ages. The use of a sample-barcoded 5' primer and a J-beta primer mix characterized a second PCR of roughly 7 to 11 cycles. TCRdb redid the calling of the 5' RACE reads with MiXCR, one entry per CDR3 protein. There are approximately 1.5 million distinct CDR3 sequences in the sample; approximately 42% occur only once, and about 3.8% lies in the top ten. CDR1 is MNHEY, CDR2 SVGAGI, per germline. The CDR3 consists of 16 residues. Trimming took 2 bases from V and 2 from J, leaving 15 bases between them. The TCR was taken from a woman between 18 and 29 years old in good health. This chain uses TRBV6-5 with TRBJ1-2; D gene ambiguous. Sequencing was performed on blood. The CDR3 is CASSYGRREGNYGYTF. CDR3 bases: TGTGCCAGCAGTTACGGTCGGAGGGAAGGGAACTATGGCTACACCTTC.